These 13 T cell receptor beta chains originate from one sample sequenced in a study of cytomegalovirus exposure and HLA in healthy donors. The data were produced by immunoSEQ multiplex PCR, yet TCRdb's version contains in-frame clones alone and is incomplete. The sample shows roughly 130,000 clones, around nine tenths of them seen only once. Specimen: PBMCs. These TCRs come from a man aged 25 to 40 in good health and CMV-seronegative.

This chain links TRBV7-8 with TRBJ1-1; no reliable D call. Per the germline V gene, CDR1 is SGHVS and CDR2 is FQNEAQ. The CDR3 runs 18 residues. The V and J ends lost 2 bases and 5 bases respectively, with 24 bases between them. The CDR3 protein is CASSLNFGTRGMGTEAFF. CDR3 DNA: TGTGCCAGCAGCTTAAACTTCGGTACACGAGGGATGGGGACTGAAGCTTTCTTT.

The chain carries TRBV6-6 and TRBJ2-7, with no clear D. CDR3 size: 13 residues. Trimming shortened V by 0 bases and J by 1 base, and 4 bases separated the two germline ends. Germline CDR1 is MNHNY and CDR2 is SVGAGI (reference sequence). CDR3 sequence (DNA): TGTGCCAGCAGTTACTCAACATCCTACGAGCAGTACTTC. Amino acids: CASSYSTSYEQYF.

The V gene is TRBV15, the J gene TRBJ2-5; a weak D match, TRBD2 (6 bases). The CDR3 has 14 amino acids. V was cut by 7 bases and J by 1 base, with 13 bases left in between. Looked up from germline, CDR1 is LNHNV and CDR2 is YYDKDF (reference sequence). This CDR3 is CATTGGGIQETQYF. The CDR3 DNA sequence: TGTGCCACCACAGGCGGAGGGATCCAAGAGACCCAGTACTTC. Drawing the rest from reference TRBV15 and TRBJ2-5, the complete variable domain is DAMVIQNPRYQVTQFGKPVTLSCSQTLNHNVMYWYQQKSSQAPKLLFHYYDKDFNNEADTPDNFQSRRPNTSFCFLDIRSPGLGDTAMYLCATTGGGIQETQYFGPGTRLLVL.

The rearrangement joins TRBV10-3 to TRBJ2-7; weak D call: TRBD2 (6 bases). Germline values: CDR1 ENHRY, CDR2 SYGVKD. The V end was cut by 6 bases, the J end by 0 bases, with 12 bases between. The CDR3 is made up of 14 amino acids. The CDR3 nucleotides are TGTGCCATCAGAACAGGAGGGCTCTCCTACGAGCAGTACTTC. Amino acid sequence: CAIRTGGLSYEQYF.

The chain is built from TRBV27 and TRBJ1-2, with 12 bases lining up with TRBD1. The CDR3 covers 18 residues. The germline gives CDR1 MNHEY, CDR2 SMNVEV (reference sequence). Losses at the gene ends were 5 bases for V and 4 bases for J; bases not matched to a gene: 14. In nucleotides, the CDR3 is TGTGCCAGCAGTATAGTCCCGGGACAGGGGGCGCTTAGCTATGGCTACACCTTC. Its protein is CASSIVPGQGALSYGYTF.

The CDR3 spells CASSQPGQKNYGYTF. In DNA form, the CDR3 reads TGCGCCAGCAGCCAACCGGGACAGAAGAACTATGGCTACACCTTC. The rearrangement joins TRBV4-1 to TRBJ1-2; 7 bases line up with TRBD1. Germline V gives CDR1 MGHRA, CDR2 YSYEKL. CDR3 length: 15 amino acids. Germline trimming cut 2 bases from V and 2 bases from J; bases unmatched to any gene: 5.

This clone appeared a few times. CDR3 sequence reads: CASSAGTEVYEQYF. CDR3 bases: TGTGCCAGCAGTGCCGGGACAGAAGTCTACGAGCAGTACTTC. The V gene is TRBV6-5, the J gene TRBJ2-7; TRBD1 aligns across 7 bases. The length of the CDR3 is 14 residues. The V gene's germline CDR1 is MNHEY and CDR2 SVGAGI. Trimming took 5 bases from V and 3 from J; bases not matched to a gene: 7.

This clone has only one observation. The V gene is TRBV29-1, the J gene TRBJ2-3; D unresolved. V lost 3 bases to trimming and J lost 2 bases, with 6 bases between them. Germline V gene sequence: CDR1 SQVTM, CDR2 ANQGSEA. CDR3 length: 12 residues. CDR3 DNA: TGCAGCGTTGACGGTGTCACAGATACGCAGTATTTT. It codes for CSVDGVTDTQYF.

The rearrangement joins TRBV7-3 to TRBJ1-1, with TRBD1 matching over 9 bases. CDR1 and CDR2 (germline): SGHTA, FQGTGA. V shed 2 bases and J 9 bases; nucleotides not matched to a gene: 4. The CDR3 has 13 amino acids. The DNA of the CDR3 is TGTGCCAGCAGCTTAGCGGGGACAGGGCAAGCTTTCTTT. Amino acid sequence: CASSLAGTGQAFF.

As to this clone: Within the sample, other DNA sequences also encode this same CDR3. The V call is TRBV5-6, the J call TRBJ1-5; 7 bases match TRBD1. The CDR3 is 13 residues long. The germline CDR1 and CDR2 sequences are SGHDT and YYEEEE. V was clipped by 5 bases and J by 2 bases; unmatched bases: 1. CDR3 amino acids: CASSTGGNQPQHF. The CDR3 DNA reads TGTGCCAGCAGTACAGGGGGCAATCAGCCCCAGCATTTT.

This clone appeared once. The rearrangement uses TRBV30 and TRBJ1-4; 8 nucleotides match TRBD1. The CDR3 is made up of 13 amino acids. Per the germline V gene, CDR1 is GTSNPN and CDR2 is SVGIG (reference sequence). V lost 4 bases, J lost 7 bases, and 5 bases stayed unmatched. For the CDR3, the DNA is TGTGCCTGGACCCGACAGGGGAGTGAAAAACTGTTTTTT. Protein product: CAWTRQGSEKLFF.

CDR3 bases: TGTGCCAGCAGTTACACAGGACAGGGGGCTGTCTACGAGCAGTACTTC. Its protein product is CASSYTGQGAVYEQYF. The chain has TRBV6-5 and TRBJ2-7; 11 positions agree with TRBD1. The CDR3 has 16 amino acids. Germline loops: CDR1 MNHEY, CDR2 SVGAGI. V trimming: 2 bases; J trimming: 3 bases; junction bases outside the gene matches: 6.

This clone has a single count. This chain joins TRBV5-1 and TRBJ1-1; TRBD1 matches at 8 bases. The CDR3 consists of 15 residues. The junction had 5 bases not matched to a gene; V was cut back by 4 bases and J by 0 bases. From germline, CDR1 is SGHRS and CDR2 YFSETQ. The CDR3 protein is CASSGQGSVNTEAFF. CDR3 sequence (DNA): TGCGCCAGCAGCGGACAGGGTAGTGTGAACACTGAAGCTTTCTTT.